This TCR beta chain originates from a study of CD8 T cells in ankylosing spondylitis. Overall study findings and caveats: Made up of about eight highly homologous variants, a TCR beta motif appeared characteristic of ankylosing spondylitis blood. Certain motif variants had earlier appeared in reactive arthritis synovial fluid and blood. Enrichment of disease-linked clones was reportedly significant in matched ankylosing spondylitis synovial fluid.

This clonotype was recorded a few times. Its antigen is not known. MiXCR, applied by TCRdb to the 5' RACE reads, yields one record per CDR3 protein. The data contain 150,000 to 200,000 distinct CDR3 sequences, over 10% of them seen just once; the ten biggest clones take up 8% to 13%. The V and J ends lost 0 bases and 10 bases respectively, with 10 bases between them. This CDR3 region has 14 residues. J is TRBJ1-6 and V is TRBV12-3 or TRBV12-4; possibly TRBD1 for D (5 bases). Specimen: blood, either unsorted or a sorted T cell fraction (not recorded which). The receptor was derived from a female donor with ankylosing spondylitis or in good health (not recorded which). DNA of the CDR3: TGTGCCAGCAGTTTAGCGCCAGGGTGGTCACCCCTCCACTTT. Amino acid sequence: CASSLAPGWSPLHF.